This entry concerns a single T cell receptor beta chain. The antigen is unknown. The assay was immunoSEQ multiplex PCR, and TCRdb's table has in-frame clones only and misses some. This sample yields some 660,000 clones, of which 73% are seen a single time; around 2% belongs to the top ten. The record originates from a study of shared clonotypes between healthy human individuals. Overall study results and limits: What limited the represented genetic and exposure-history diversity was the small number of donors. The study found roughly 5.3% of naive CD4 clonotypes shared across a few donors.

The sequence was obtained from a woman aged 25 to 39 in good health. Input material: memory CD4+ T cells sorted from blood. The subset denotes: CD45RA-negative fraction.

CDR3 protein: CASSSSAEGNTIYF. The CDR3 DNA sequence: TGCGCCAGCAGCTCGTCGGCGGAAGGAAACACCATATATTTT. V usage is TRBV5-1 and J usage is TRBJ1-3; D is uncertain. V was shortened by 3 bases and J by 4 bases, with 11 bases between the two germline ends. CDR3 length: 14 amino acids. Germline loops: CDR1 SGHRS, CDR2 YFSETQ. The variable domain in full, completed from reference TRBV5-1 and TRBJ1-3, reads KAGVTQTPRYLIKTRGQQVTLSCSPISGHRSVSWYQQTPGQGLQFLFEYFSETQRNKGNFPGRFSGRQFSNSRSEMNVSTLELGDSALYLCASSSSAEGNTIYFGEGSWLTVV.